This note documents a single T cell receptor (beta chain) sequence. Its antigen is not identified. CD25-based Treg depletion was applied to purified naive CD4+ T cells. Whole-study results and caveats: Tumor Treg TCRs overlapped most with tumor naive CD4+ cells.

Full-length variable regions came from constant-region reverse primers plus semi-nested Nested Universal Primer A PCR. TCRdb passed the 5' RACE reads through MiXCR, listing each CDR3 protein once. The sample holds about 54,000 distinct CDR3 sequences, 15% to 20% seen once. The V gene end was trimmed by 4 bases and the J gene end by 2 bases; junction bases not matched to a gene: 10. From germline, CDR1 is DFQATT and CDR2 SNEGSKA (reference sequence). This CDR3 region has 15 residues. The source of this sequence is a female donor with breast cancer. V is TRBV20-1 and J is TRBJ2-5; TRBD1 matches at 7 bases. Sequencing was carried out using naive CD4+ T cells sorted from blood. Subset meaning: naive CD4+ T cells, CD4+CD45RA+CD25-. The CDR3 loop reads CSATGQQGSQETQYF. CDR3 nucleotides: TGCAGTGCTACGGGACAGCAAGGCTCACAAGAGACCCAGTACTTC.